This TCR beta chain stems from a study of vaccination and CD4 T cells after COVID-19. Overall study: Post-vaccine specimens were obtained a median about 69 days after dose two (range 14 to 241). The peptides that stimulated the cells were overlapping spike peptides from SARS-CoV-2, HCoV-NL63, HCoV-OC43 and HCoV-229E.

Treatment meaning: 10-day PBMC culture with coronavirus spike peptide pools or control peptides (ViraFEST assay). The Oncomine TCR Beta short-read assay sequenced DNA from cultured CD4+ T cells. Cultured CD4+ T cells yielded the extracted genomic DNA. Each CDR3 protein is one row after TCRdb ran MiXCR on the PCR reads. The repertoire has about 15,000 distinct CDR3 sequences, under 85% of them found once; the top ten carry roughly 15%. Note on this clonotype: Its antigen is undetermined.

The sequenced material came from CD4+ T cells from blood, cultured in vitro. The TCR sequence derives from a human donor who had recovered from COVID-19.

The CDR3 protein is CASKLAVANYGYTF. CDR3 bases: TGTGCCAGTAAGTTGGCCGTCGCTAACTATGGCTACACCTTC. The rearrangement joins TRBV19 to TRBJ1-2; D uncertain. This CDR3 has 14 amino acids. From germline, CDR1 is LNHDA and CDR2 SQIVND (reference sequence). V was clipped by 7 bases and J by 0 bases, with 12 bases between them.